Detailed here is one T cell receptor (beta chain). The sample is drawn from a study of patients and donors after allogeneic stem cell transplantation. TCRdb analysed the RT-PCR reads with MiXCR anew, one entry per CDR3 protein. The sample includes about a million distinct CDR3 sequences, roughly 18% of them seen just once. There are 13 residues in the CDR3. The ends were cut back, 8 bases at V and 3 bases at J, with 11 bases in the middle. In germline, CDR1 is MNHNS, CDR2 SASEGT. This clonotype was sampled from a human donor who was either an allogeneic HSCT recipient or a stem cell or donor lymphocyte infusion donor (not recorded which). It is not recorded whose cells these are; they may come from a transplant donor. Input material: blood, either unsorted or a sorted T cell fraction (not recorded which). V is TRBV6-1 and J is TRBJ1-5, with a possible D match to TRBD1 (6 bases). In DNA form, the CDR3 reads TGTGCCAGCGGAAGGACAGACAATCAGCCCCAGCATTTT. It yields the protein CASGRTDNQPQHF.